The source of this T cell receptor (beta chain) is a study of T cells after posttransplantation cyclophosphamide. The naive gate required viable CD3+CD4+ or CD3+CD8+ cells with CCR7+CD45RA+CD45RO-CD95-CD27+CD28+ phenotype. CDR1 and CDR2 from the germline V gene are SGHKS and YYEKEE (reference sequence). V shed 2 bases, J shed 1 base, and the junction held 3 bases outside the gene matches. CDR3 size: 15 residues. Sequencing used immunoSEQ multiplex PCR; TCRdb keeps in-frame clones, though not all of them. The sample yields 31,000 or so clones, about nine tenths seen once. Sequences were obtained from naive CD4+ T cells sorted from PBMCs. The receptor comes from a woman aged 55-69 years in good health, CMV-negative, and a related stem cell transplant donor. The chain carries TRBV5-5 and TRBJ2-5; TRBD2 agrees at 9 bases. The CDR3 region has the DNA TGTGCCAGCAGCTTACTAGCGGGCCCCCAAGAGACCCAGTACTTC. It translates to CASSLLAGPQETQYF.